A selection of T cell receptor beta chains follows, all from one sample in a study of T cells in Graves' hyperthyroidism and ophthalmopathy. In TCRdb, the multiplex PCR reads were re-called with MiXCR into one record per CDR3 protein. The sample lists fewer than 750,000 distinct CDR3 sequences; around 13% were seen once. Sequencing was performed on blood. All receptors come from a woman in her 50s with Graves' ophthalmopathy. Each CDR3 is given with its conserved first and last residue. The D gene is left open where the match is weak. Size values are once, few and many counts, or a class for expanded clones, and some rows have none.

TGTGCCAGCAGTTTAAAGGAAGAGACCCAGTACTTC | CASSLKEETQYF | many | TRBJ2-5 | TRBV12-3/TRBV12-4 | -
TGTGCCAGCAGCCAACAACAGGGGGTAGTATACAATGAGCAGTTCTTC | CASSQQQGVVYNEQFF | - | TRBJ2-1 | TRBV14 | TRBD1
TGTGCCAGCAGCCAAGTTGTAGGGAGCGAGACCCAGTACTTC | CASSQVVGSETQYF | - | TRBJ2-5 | TRBV14 | -
TGTGCCAGCAGCCAACTAGCGGGAGTGAGGAATGAGCAGTTCTTC | CASSQLAGVRNEQFF | many | TRBJ2-1 | TRBV7-2 | TRBD2
TGTGCCAGCAGCCCCCGGGAGGGCCCTCGTGGGGACAATGAGCAGTTCTTC | CASSPREGPRGDNEQFF | - | TRBJ2-1 | TRBV6-2/TRBV6-3 | TRBD2
TGCGCCAGCAGGAGAGGACAGACGATCTATGGCTACACCTTC | CASRRGQTIYGYTF | few | TRBJ1-2 | TRBV5-1 | -
TGTGCCAGCAACCCCGGGACAGAAACCTATGGCTACACCTTC | CASNPGTETYGYTF | - | TRBJ1-2 | TRBV7-8 | TRBD1
TGCAGTGCTAGAGACCCCAGGGGGCTTGGTGAGACCCAGTACTTC | CSARDPRGLGETQYF | many | TRBJ2-5 | TRBV20-1 | TRBD1
TGTGCCAGCAGAGGACAGGAGAACACTGAAGCTTTCTTT | CASRGQENTEAFF | many | TRBJ1-1 | TRBV12-3/TRBV12-4 | TRBD1
TGTGCCAGCAGCTGGGAGCGGGAGTCGGTCTACGAGCAGTACTTC | CASSWERESVYEQYF | many | TRBJ2-7 | TRBV11-2 | TRBD2
TGTGCCAGCCGGGGTAATGAAAAACTGTTTTTT | CASRGNEKLFF | - | TRBJ1-4 | TRBV6-1 | -
TGTGCCTGGAGTTCCCCACACAGGGACGGAACTAATGAAAAACTGTTTTTT | CAWSSPHRDGTNEKLFF | few | TRBJ1-4 | TRBV30 | -
TGTGCCAGCAGTTGGGGGGGCTCCTACGGGCAGTACTTC | CASSWGGSYGQYF | few | TRBJ2-7 | TRBV6-1 | -
TGTGCCACCAGTGATAAACCCCACTCTAGCGGGAGCTTTGAGCAGTACTTC | CATSDKPHSSGSFEQYF | many | TRBJ2-7 | TRBV24-1 | TRBD2
TGTGCCAGCAGGAGGGTTGGTGGGACTGGGGCCAACGTCCTGACTTTC | CASRRVGGTGANVLTF | - | TRBJ2-6 | TRBV27 | -
TGTGCCAGCAGGGATCTAGCGCCCACAGATACGCAGTATTTT | CASRDLAPTDTQYF | many | TRBJ2-3 | TRBV6-1 | -
TGCAGCGTCTTACTTAGCGGGATACTCTACGAGCAGTACTTC | CSVLLSGILYEQYF | - | TRBJ2-7 | TRBV29-1 | TRBD2
TGCAGCGTCGGCCCCGGGGGGTTGGACACTGAAGCTTTCTTT | CSVGPGGLDTEAFF | few | TRBJ1-1 | TRBV29-1 | -